This TCR beta chain came from a study of T cell responses to AZD1222 COVID-19 vaccine. Profiled with immunoSEQ multiplex PCR; TCRdb holds only in-frame clones, not every one. The table lists 95,000 to 150,000 clones, around 92% of them singletons. Remarks on this clone: No antigen is known for it.

The trim removed 6 bases at V and 3 bases at J, leaving 3 bases unmatched. CDR1 and CDR2 from the germline V gene are SQVTM and ANQGSEA. This CDR3 comprises 12 residues. Points from the study as a whole: Once two AZD1222 doses were given, Spike-specific TCR breadth and depth went up.

The chain couples TRBV29-1 to TRBJ2-7; 9 positions agree with TRBD1. The sequencing here drew on peripheral blood, taken on day 0 of AZD1222 vaccination. The source of this sequence is an adult in good health. The CDR3 sequence: CSVVTGGYEQYF. CDR3 nucleotides: TGCAGCGTCGTGACAGGGGGCTACGAGCAGTACTTC.